These 25 T cell receptor beta chains originate from one sample sequenced in a study of T cell changes during pregnancy in multiple sclerosis (dated by TCRdb to about 2019). Library prep was done by the immunoSEQ multiplex PCR assay. The immuneACCESS repertoire file appears here via TCRdb, limited to in-frame rearrangements. These files lack a portion of the clones; in checked studies, under half of the deficit traces to unresolved V genes, and the cause of the others is not known. This sample is represented by 27,000 or so clones; around nine tenths of them were singletons. 7.5% to 8.5% of the sample is taken by the ten largest. Here the sequenced sample was CD8+ T cells from peripheral blood mononuclear cells, taken in the second trimester of pregnancy. Receptors were obtained from a female donor with multiple sclerosis, enrolled in a pregnancy study.

The CDR3 sequence is CASSSSGGSDTQYF. The CDR3 nucleotides are TGTGCCAGCAGTTCTAGCGGGGGATCAGATACGCAGTATTTT. The V and J genes are TRBV5-5 and TRBJ2-3; 10 positions agree with TRBD2. Unmatched junction bases numbered 4, after V lost 5 bases and J lost 4 bases. This CDR3 has 14 amino acids. In germline, CDR1 is SGHKS, CDR2 YYEKEE (reference sequence).

The chain links TRBV6-4 to TRBJ2-1, with 9 bases matching TRBD1. This CDR3 is built from 16 residues. Trimming at V came to 0 bases and at J to 4 bases, leaving 4 bases not matched to a gene. Germline V gives CDR1 MRHNA, CDR2 SNTAGT. Here the CDR3 reads CASSDSPGQGYNEQFF. CDR3 coding DNA: TGTGCCAGCAGTGACTCCCCGGGACAGGGATACAATGAGCAGTTCTTC.

The gene calls are TRBV27 and TRBJ2-7, with D possibly matching TRBD1 (5 bases). Germline V gene data show CDR1 as MNHEY and CDR2 as SMNVEV (reference sequence). Trimming shortened V by 2 bases and J by 3 bases, and 11 bases separated the two germline ends. The CDR3 sequence is 14 residues long. The CDR3 DNA reads as TGTGCCAGCAGTTTAAACCCAGGGAACTACGAGCAGTACTTC. Translation gives CASSLNPGNYEQYF.

This chain connects TRBV28 to TRBJ2-7; 7 bases line up with TRBD1. The CDR3 sequence is 14 residues long. Looked up from germline, CDR1 is MDHEN and CDR2 is SYDVKM. V dropped 6 bases and J dropped 5; count of bases not matched to a gene: 10. This CDR3 reads CASSPTLTGHEQYF. DNA of the CDR3: TGTGCCAGCAGCCCGACCCTGACAGGGCACGAGCAGTACTTC. Complete variable domain (other parts from reference TRBV28 and TRBJ2-7): DVKVTQSSRYLVKRTGEKVFLECVQDMDHENMFWYRQDPGLGLRLIYFSYDVKMKEKGDIPEGYSVSREKKERFSLILESASTNQTSMYLCASSPTLTGHEQYFGPGTRLTVT.

V usage is TRBV7-9 and J usage is TRBJ2-1; a possible D gene is TRBD2 (6 bases). Germline CDR1 reads SEHNR; CDR2 reads FQNEAQ (reference sequence). The CDR3 is made up of 15 amino acids. V was trimmed by 5 bases and J by 7 bases, leaving 18 bases between them. The CDR3 sequence is CASSVRDSPRNEQFF. The CDR3 coding sequence is TGTGCCAGCAGCGTCCGGGACTCCCCTAGGAATGAGCAGTTCTTC.

The chain couples TRBV7-2 to TRBJ2-7, with TRBD1 matching over 7 bases. The CDR3 length is 14 residues. Germline trimming cut 1 base from V and 2 bases from J; bases unmatched to any gene: 2. CDR1 is SGHTA and CDR2 is FQGNSA in the germline V gene. This chain's CDR3 is CASSLGTGPYEQYF. The DNA for the CDR3 is TGTGCCAGCAGCTTAGGGACAGGACCCTACGAGCAGTACTTC.

The rearrangement links TRBV4-3 to TRBJ1-3; D is possibly TRBD1 (5 bases). Trimming cost V 1 base and J 0 bases, with 19 bases left between them. Germline CDR1 is LGHNA and CDR2 is YSLEER. The CDR3 consists of 19 residues. The CDR3 DNA sequence: TGCGCCAGCAGCCAAGTGAGTCCGTCTAATGGGGCCTCTGGAAACACCATATATTTT. Its protein product is CASSQVSPSNGASGNTIYF.

The rearrangement joins TRBV4-3 to TRBJ2-2, with 7 positions matching TRBD1. Losses at the gene ends were 0 bases for V and 6 bases for J; bases not matched to a gene: 4. Germline-derived CDR1 and CDR2 are LGHNA and YSLEER. This CDR3 spans 15 amino acids. The CDR3 sequence is CASSQDHRGSGELFF. In DNA, the CDR3 is TGCGCCAGCAGCCAAGACCACAGGGGATCCGGGGAGCTGTTTTTT.

The chain couples TRBV9 to TRBJ2-7; 7 positions match TRBD1. With V trimmed by 4 bases and J by 3 bases, 4 bases remained unmatched. CDR3 length equals 13 residues. CDR1 SGDLS and CDR2 YYNGEE come from the germline V gene. The chain's CDR3 is CASSLGDSYEQYF. CDR3 sequence (DNA): TGTGCCAGCAGCTTGGGGGACAGCTACGAGCAGTACTTC.

J is TRBJ1-1 and V is TRBV29-1; no firm D call. Trimming removed 5 bases from V and 1 base from J, with 14 bases in between. Germline CDR1 and CDR2: SQVTM and ANQGSEA. The CDR3 consists of 14 residues. CDR3 sequence (DNA): TGCAGCGTTTCCCCCTACCTCCCGAACACTGAAGCTTTCTTT. It encodes CSVSPYLPNTEAFF.

The genes are TRBV30 and TRBJ1-2, with D possibly being TRBD1 (5 bases). Trimming pared 7 bases from V and 6 bases from J, leaving 24 bases between. CDR1 GTSNPN and CDR2 SVGIG come from the germline V gene (reference sequence). CDR3 length: 15 residues. CDR3 nucleotides: TGTGCCTCAACTACCCTTTCTTATGGGGCCGATGGCTACACCTTC. Its translation is CASTTLSYGADGYTF.

This clone came up once. The chain couples TRBV28 to TRBJ2-7; TRBD2 matches at 13 bases. The CDR3 has 14 residues. Germline CDR1 MDHEN, CDR2 SYDVKM. J lost 7 bases, V lost 5 bases, and 5 bases had no gene match. The CDR3 DNA reads TGTGCCAGCAGTCAGACTAGCGGGGGGAGGGAGCAGTACTTC. This sequence encodes CASSQTSGGREQYF.

V gene TRBV23-1 combines with J gene TRBJ2-7, with 7 bases aligning to TRBD1. TRBV23-1 is marked as an open reading frame, function uncertain. V was pared by 9 bases and J by 3 bases, with 11 bases of the junction left unmatched. The length of the CDR3 is 14 residues. CDR3 DNA: TGCGCCAGAACCCAAGGGGGCAGGTGCTACGAGCAGTACTTC. Protein sequence: CARTQGGRCYEQYF.

The J gene is TRBJ1-3, the V gene TRBV6-5, with 8 bases identical to TRBD1. From germline, CDR1 is MNHEY and CDR2 SVGAGI. CDR3 length: 14 amino acids. The V gene end was trimmed by 8 bases and the J gene end by 2 bases; junction bases not matched to a gene: 5. The DNA of the CDR3 is TGTGCCAGCGGTGACAGGGGAGCTGGAAACACCATATATTTT. It encodes CASGDRGAGNTIYF.

This rearrangement joins TRBV5-8 to TRBJ2-3; 9 bases agree with TRBD1. Germline V lookup: CDR1 SGHTS, CDR2 YDEGEE. V lost 4 bases to trimming and J lost 3 bases; unmatched junction nucleotides: 6. This CDR3 has 15 amino acids. The CDR3 here is CASSPGTGSTDTQYF. For the CDR3, the DNA is TGTGCCAGCAGCCCGGGGACAGGGTCGACAGATACGCAGTATTTT.

The gene calls are TRBV27 and TRBJ1-4; no definite D call. V was shortened by 3 bases and J by 4 bases, with 9 bases between the two germline ends. CDR1 MNHEY and CDR2 SMNVEV come from the germline V gene (reference sequence). The CDR3 is 14 residues long. The CDR3 region is CASSLGGNNEKLFF. The CDR3 DNA follows: TGTGCCAGCAGTTTGGGCGGGAATAATGAAAAACTGTTTTTT.

The chain employs TRBV9 and TRBJ2-7, with a weak D call TRBD1 (6 bases). The germline V gene has CDR1 SGDLS and CDR2 YYNGEE. V lost 3 bases, J lost 4 bases, and 17 bases lay in between. This CDR3 spans 15 amino acids. CDR3 nucleotide sequence: TGTGCCAGCAGCGCAGGCGACAGGTCTAGGTACGAGCAGTACTTC. Its translation: CASSAGDRSRYEQYF.

The J gene is TRBJ1-2, the V gene TRBV13, with 9 bases fitting TRBD1. The CDR3 is made up of 16 amino acids. V trimming: 6 bases; J trimming: 3 bases; junction bases outside the gene matches: 11. Germline V gene data show CDR1 as PRHDT and CDR2 as FYEKMQ (reference sequence). The CDR3 reads CASRPTGGGSDYGYTF. The CDR3 DNA is TGTGCCAGCAGACCAACAGGGGGCGGTTCAGACTATGGCTACACCTTC.

The V call is TRBV5-6, the J call TRBJ2-7; no definite D call. Trimming took off 4 bases at V and 0 bases at J, with 11 bases between the two ends. CDR1 is SGHDT and CDR2 is YYEEEE in the germline V gene. The CDR3 has 14 amino acids. Here the CDR3 reads CASSPAPSSYEQYF. As DNA, the CDR3 is TGTGCCAGCAGCCCCGCACCTAGCTCCTACGAGCAGTACTTC.

The chain employs TRBV4-1 and TRBJ1-1; TRBD1 matches at 10 bases. V shed 4 bases and J 3 bases; nucleotides not matched to a gene: 14. The CDR3 is 18 amino acids. Germline CDR1 is MGHRA and CDR2 is YSYEKL. In DNA, the CDR3 is TGCGCCAGCAGCCCTTGGCTGGGACAGGGGAAGGAGGACACTGAAGCTTTCTTT. Translating it yields CASSPWLGQGKEDTEAFF.

In this sample, this clone turned up a few times. The gene calls are TRBV19 and TRBJ1-5; D is unresolved. Germline CDR1 is LNHDA and CDR2 is SQIVND (reference sequence). This CDR3 is 14 amino acids long. V was shortened by 1 base and J by 4 bases, with 8 bases between the two germline ends. The CDR3 spells CASSIGGENQPQHF. Written as DNA, the CDR3 is TGTGCCAGTAGTATAGGTGGGGAGAATCAGCCCCAGCATTTT.

V and J are TRBV19 and TRBJ2-7, with D possibly TRBD1 on 5 matching bases. Germline V CDR1 and CDR2: LNHDA, SQIVND (reference sequence). V lost 8 bases, J lost 2 bases, and 13 bases lay in between. The CDR3 is 13 residues long. The CDR3 DNA is TGTGCCAGTGCATACAGGACCACCTACGAGCAGTACTTC. Residues: CASAYRTTYEQYF.

The gene calls are TRBV4-1 and TRBJ2-1; TRBD2 might be the D (6 bases). V was cut by 1 base and J by 5 bases, with 18 bases left in between. Germline loops: CDR1 MGHRA, CDR2 YSYEKL. The CDR3 covers 17 residues. The CDR3 coding sequence is TGCGCCAGCAGCCAAGGACCCGGAGGGTGGAACAACAATGAGCAGTTCTTC. Amino acid sequence: CASSQGPGGWNNNEQFF.

The CDR3 loop is CASSEASGGTNEQFF. The CDR3 DNA sequence: TGTGCCAGCAGTGAAGCTAGCGGGGGGACTAATGAGCAGTTCTTC. The chain couples TRBV6-1 to TRBJ2-1, with 10 bases matching TRBD2. Germline V gene sequence: CDR1 MNHNS, CDR2 SASEGT. The V and J ends lost 0 bases and 7 bases, in that order; junction bases with no gene match: 3. CDR3 length equals 15 residues.

This sequence joins TRBV5-1 and TRBJ2-2, with D possibly being TRBD2 (6 bases). Trimming removed 4 bases from V and 4 bases from J, with 11 bases in between. The CDR3 is 14 amino acids. CDR1 SGHRS and CDR2 YFSETQ come from the germline V gene. CDR3 residues: CASSRLATTGELFF. Written as DNA, the CDR3 is TGCGCCAGCAGCCGCCTAGCGACCACCGGGGAGCTGTTTTTT.